These T cell receptor beta chains were read from a single sample in a study of cytomegalovirus exposure and HLA in healthy donors. Assay used: immunoSEQ multiplex PCR; TCRdb lists only in-frame clones, some missing. Of approximately 110,000 clones listed, 70% are singletons. The sequencing input was PBMCs. The source is a man between 40 and 49 years old in good health and CMV-seropositive. Each CDR3 is given with its conserved first and last residue. D genes are given only for firm matches. Size is omitted from some rows. Given values are once, few, many or a class for expanded clones.

>TRBV19|NA|NA|TRBJ1-5
CASSILEGRNQPQHF
TGTGCCAGTAGTATCCTCGAGGGTCGCAATCAGCCCCAGCATTTT
>TRBV7-6|NA|NA|TRBJ1-5
CASSLGPGSYSNQPQHF
TGTGCCAGCAGCTTAGGCCCGGGGAGCTATAGCAATCAGCCCCAGCATTTT
>TRBV19|NA|NA|TRBJ1-2
CASSNSVGYTF
TGTGCCAGTAGTAATTCCGTTGGCTACACCTTC
>TRBV7-9|NA|NA|TRBJ1-1
CASSMGLQLEAFF
TGTGCCAGCAGCATGGGCCTGCAATTAGAAGCTTTCTTT
>TRBV28|once|TRBD2|TRBJ2-1
CASSLPVAGNNEQFF
TGTGCCAGCAGTTTACCCGTAGCGGGAAACAATGAGCAGTTCTTC
>TRBV19|NA|NA|TRBJ1-4
CASSISVATNEKLFF
TGTGCCAGTAGTATCTCCGTTGCAACTAATGAAAAACTGTTTTTT
>TRBV7-3|NA|NA|TRBJ1-6
CASSYFTYSPLHF
TGTGCCAGCAGCTACTTCACCTATTCACCCCTCCACTTT
>TRBV19|NA|NA|TRBJ2-2
CASSIDGWRWGELFF
TGTGCCAGTAGTATAGACGGTTGGAGATGGGGGGAGCTGTTTTTT
>TRBV10-3|NA|TRBD1|TRBJ1-2
CAISGTSRDRAYGYTF
TGTGCCATCAGTGGAACGAGCCGGGACAGGGCTTATGGCTACACCTTC
>TRBV19|NA|NA|TRBJ2-4
CASSRVQNIQYF
TGTGCCAGTAGCCGGGTCCAAAACATTCAGTACTTC
>TRBV27|NA|TRBD2|TRBJ2-7
CASSYGTSGSYEQYF
TGTGCCAGCAGTTACGGGACTAGCGGGAGCTACGAGCAGTACTTC
>TRBV19|NA|TRBD1|TRBJ2-2
CASWEDRDTGELFF
TGTGCCAGCTGGGAAGACAGGGACACCGGGGAGCTGTTTTTT
>TRBV10-1|NA|NA|TRBJ2-2
CASSGASETGELFF
TGCGCCAGCAGTGGGGCTAGCGAAACCGGGGAGCTGTTTTTT
>TRBV28|NA|TRBD1|TRBJ1-5
CASSVRDRRNQPQHF
TGTGCCAGCAGCGTAAGGGACAGACGCAATCAGCCCCAGCATTTT
>TRBV9|NA|TRBD2|TRBJ2-3
CASSAAGVEADTQYF
TGTGCCAGCAGCGCAGCGGGAGTAGAGGCAGATACGCAGTATTTT
>TRBV29-1|NA|TRBD1|TRBJ1-2
CSVEARTGGVYGYTF
TGCAGCGTTGAAGCGAGGACAGGGGGCGTCTATGGCTACACCTTC
>TRBV9|once|TRBD1|TRBJ1-3
CASSVNAYRGGNTIYF
TGTGCCAGCAGCGTGAATGCCTACAGGGGAGGAAACACCATATATTTT
>TRBV6-9|once|TRBD2|TRBJ2-3
CASSYPQEPSGFTDTQYF
TGTGCCAGCAGTTATCCCCAGGAGCCTAGCGGGTTCACAGATACGCAGTATTTT
>TRBV29-1|NA|TRBD1|TRBJ1-2
CSVPRGSYGYTF
TGCAGCGTACCCAGGGGGAGCTATGGCTACACCTTC
>TRBV7-8|NA|NA|TRBJ2-2
CASSLADYLGNTGELFF
TGTGCCAGCAGCTTAGCGGACTACCTAGGGAACACCGGGGAGCTGTTTTTT
>TRBV2|NA|TRBD2|TRBJ2-3
CASSDGSSGSLDTQYF
TGTGCCAGCAGTGATGGGTCTAGCGGGAGTTTGGATACGCAGTATTTT
>TRBV4-3|once|TRBD2|TRBJ2-7
CASSQDAGGREYEQYF
TGCGCCAGCAGCCAAGATGCCGGCGGGAGAGAATACGAGCAGTACTTC
>TRBV7-8|NA|TRBD2|TRBJ2-5
CASSPPGLAIETQYF
TGTGCCAGCAGTCCTCCGGGACTAGCGATAGAGACCCAGTACTTC
>TRBV9|NA|TRBD2|TRBJ2-6
CASSALAGGPSGANVLTF
TGTGCCAGCAGCGCACTAGCGGGAGGTCCCTCTGGGGCCAACGTCCTGACTTTC
>TRBV10-2|NA|TRBD2|TRBJ2-7
CASLPGGPSYEQYF
TGCGCCAGCCTGCCGGGAGGCCCCTCCTACGAGCAGTACTTC
>TRBV28|NA|NA|TRBJ2-1
CASSLYGAYNEQFF
TGTGCCAGCAGTTTGTACGGTGCATACAATGAGCAGTTCTTC
>TRBV5-6|NA|NA|TRBJ1-2
CASSPPEGSFYGYTF
TGTGCCAGCAGCCCCCCTGAGGGCAGCTTCTATGGCTACACCTTC
>TRBV30|NA|TRBD1|TRBJ2-7
CAWSVGQGSYEQYF
TGTGCCTGGAGTGTGGGACAGGGTTCCTACGAGCAGTACTTC
>TRBV13|NA|NA|TRBJ2-7
CASSTRGYEQYF
TGTGCCAGCAGTACCAGGGGTTACGAGCAGTACTTC
>TRBV9|NA|TRBD2|TRBJ2-3
CASSFRTSGSPDTQYF
TGTGCCAGCAGCTTCAGGACTAGCGGGAGTCCAGATACGCAGTATTTT
>TRBV29-1|NA|NA|TRBJ2-7
CSVPGLGGPYEQYF
TGCAGCGTCCCCGGCCTGGGGGGACCCTACGAGCAGTACTTC
>TRBV9|few|TRBD2|TRBJ2-3
CASSPGTTTYTQYF
TGTGCCAGCAGCCCCGGGACTACCACATATACGCAGTATTTT
>TRBV28|NA|NA|TRBJ2-5
CASRNQPGTQYF
TGTGCCAGCAGGAACCAACCAGGGACCCAGTACTTC
>TRBV5-1|NA|TRBD1|TRBJ1-3
CASSLDRGAGNTIYF
TGCGCCAGCAGCTTGGACAGGGGAGCTGGAAACACCATATATTTT